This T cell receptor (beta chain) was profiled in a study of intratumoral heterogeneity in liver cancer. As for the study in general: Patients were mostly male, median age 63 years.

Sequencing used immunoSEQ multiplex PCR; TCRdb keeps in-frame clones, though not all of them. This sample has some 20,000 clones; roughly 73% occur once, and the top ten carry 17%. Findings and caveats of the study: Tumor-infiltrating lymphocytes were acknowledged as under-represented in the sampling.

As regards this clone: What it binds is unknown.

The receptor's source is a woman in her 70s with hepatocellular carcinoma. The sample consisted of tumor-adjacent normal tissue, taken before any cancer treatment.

The CDR3 region has the DNA TGTGCCAGCAGCTTGCAGGGCCCAGATACGCAGTATTTT. Translation: CASSLQGPDTQYF. The chain employs TRBV5-6 and TRBJ2-3; D possibly corresponds to TRBD1 (5 bases). V was shortened by 1 base and J by 4 bases, with 7 bases between the two germline ends. The germline gives CDR1 SGHDT, CDR2 YYEEEE. The CDR3 is 13 amino acids.